This entry lists 19 T cell receptor beta chains sequenced from one sample in a study of blood T cells in healthy people across ages. Together with a sample-barcoded 5' primer, a J-beta primer mix was included in a second PCR lasting about 7 to 12 cycles. TCRdb reanalysed the 5' RACE reads using MiXCR and keeps one entry per CDR3 protein. Of about 1.8 million distinct CDR3 sequences listed, around half are singletons. Sequencing was done on a sample of blood. Every receptor here comes from a woman aged 40-49 years in good health.

The CDR3 DNA is TGTGCCAGCAGGCCCTCCGGGAGCGGCCGCAATCAGCCCCAGCATTTT. This sequence encodes CASRPSGSGRNQPQHF. The chain recombines TRBV6-5 with TRBJ1-5; D ambiguous. CDR1 and CDR2 from the germline V gene are MNHEY and SVGAGI. The CDR3 covers 16 residues. Trimming cost V 6 bases and J 2 bases, with 17 bases left between them.

This clonotype was seen more than once but under ten times. This chain joins TRBV29-1 and TRBJ1-2; TRBD1 matches 7 bases. The CDR3 consists of 12 residues. Germline V gives CDR1 SQVTM, CDR2 ANQGSEA. With V trimmed by 7 bases and J by 7 bases, 9 bases remained unmatched. The DNA for the CDR3 is TGCAGCGCTACCGGGACAGATTTTGGCTACACCTTC. As protein: CSATGTDFGYTF.

This chain connects TRBV20-1 to TRBJ2-7, with D uncertain. This CDR3 spans 16 amino acids. Germline V lookup: CDR1 DFQATT, CDR2 SNEGSKA (reference sequence). Trimming removed 1 base from V and 2 bases from J, with 18 bases in between. CDR3 DNA: TGCAGTGCTAGAGGTCGACAACAAGTCCGGACCTACGAGCAGTACTTC. Translating gives CSARGRQQVRTYEQYF.

This chain links TRBV7-8 with TRBJ1-4; weak D call: TRBD1 (5 bases). There are 14 residues in the CDR3. Germline V gene data show CDR1 as SGHVS and CDR2 as FQNEAQ. The V end lost 0 bases, the J end lost 8 bases, and 10 bases lay between the germline ends. The CDR3 coding sequence is TGTGCCAGCAGCTTAGCGTGGGCAGGGGAAAAACTGTTTTTT. Protein product: CASSLAWAGEKLFF.

This clonotype occurred a few times. The rearrangement uses TRBV5-1 and TRBJ2-7; a possible D gene is TRBD1 (5 bases). This CDR3 is 14 amino acids long. The V end was cut by 0 bases, the J end by 7 bases, with 14 bases between. Germline V gene sequence: CDR1 SGHRS, CDR2 YFSETQ. The chain's CDR3 is CASSLGAGSGEQYF. The CDR3 DNA reads as TGCGCCAGCAGCTTGGGAGCAGGGTCAGGGGAGCAGTACTTC.

This clonotype was seen more than once but under ten times. J is TRBJ2-7 and V is TRBV6-2 or TRBV6-3; 7 bases map to TRBD1. From germline, CDR1 is MNHEY and CDR2 SVGEGT. There are 17 residues in the CDR3. J was trimmed by 3 bases and V by 2 bases; bases with no gene match: 13. For the CDR3, the DNA is TGTGCCAGCAGTTACCCCCGAACTGGGACAGCGCGCTACGAGCAGTACTTC. Translated, it gives CASSYPRTGTARYEQYF.

This clonotype was counted a few times. The gene calls are TRBV20-1 and TRBJ1-5, with 7 bases fitting TRBD1. The junction had 8 bases not matched to a gene; V was cut back by 5 bases and J by 7 bases. Germline CDR1 is DFQATT and CDR2 is SNEGSKA (reference sequence). The CDR3 extends over 13 amino acids. The CDR3 is CSAGRQGGQPQHF. The CDR3 bases are TGCAGTGCTGGGCGACAGGGAGGACAGCCCCAGCATTTT.

The chain is built from TRBV5-1 and TRBJ2-5; D unresolved. The CDR3 spans 16 residues. Germline V gene sequence: CDR1 SGHRS, CDR2 YFSETQ. The ends were cut back, 0 bases at V and 2 bases at J, with 14 bases in the middle. The CDR3 spells CASSLAGRNIQETQYF. In nucleotides, the CDR3 is TGCGCCAGCAGCTTGGCTGGCAGGAATATACAAGAGACCCAGTACTTC.

In this sample, this clonotype turned up once. The CDR3 region is CASSQEQGGEQFF. DNA for the CDR3: TGTGCCAGCAGCCAAGAGCAGGGAGGGGAGCAGTTCTTC. The chain has TRBV3-1 and TRBJ2-1, with 7 bases identical to TRBD2. This CDR3 spans 13 amino acids. Per the germline V gene, CDR1 is LGHDT and CDR2 is YNNKEL (reference sequence). J gave up 10 bases and V 0 bases, and 3 bases lay outside the gene matches.

The V gene is TRBV4-3, the J gene TRBJ1-2, with a weak D call TRBD1 (6 bases). V dropped 0 bases and J dropped 3 bases, with 11 bases sitting between them. This CDR3 is 15 amino acids long. Germline lookup yields CDR1 LGHNA and CDR2 YSLEER. In DNA, the CDR3 is TGCGCCAGCAGCCAAGATAGGGGGGCTGACTATGGCTACACCTTC. Translating gives CASSQDRGADYGYTF.

This clonotype was seen a handful of times. V gene TRBV5-1 combines with J gene TRBJ2-7; D remains unclear. The CDR3 length is 15 residues. V shed 4 bases and J shed 0 bases, with 14 bases lying between them. Per germline, CDR1 SGHRS and CDR2 YFSETQ. Written as DNA, the CDR3 is TGCGCCAGCAGCGATAACGCAGGCCTCTCCTACGAGCAGTACTTC. Protein: CASSDNAGLSYEQYF.

In its sample, this clonotype was seen a few times. The chain employs TRBV7-9 and TRBJ2-1; D is undetermined. This CDR3 comprises 12 residues. Germline lookup yields CDR1 SEHNR and CDR2 FQNEAQ (reference sequence). The V gene lost 2 bases and the J gene lost 8 bases, with 7 bases spanning the gap. CDR3 bases: TGTGCCAGCAGCTTAACGTTCGATGAGCAGTTCTTC. Its translation is CASSLTFDEQFF.

V and J are TRBV4-3 and TRBJ1-2; no clear D gene. The CDR3 loop spans 14 amino acids. V lost 0 bases, J lost 2 bases, and 7 bases lay in between. The germline V gene has CDR1 LGHNA and CDR2 YSLEER. Here the CDR3 reads CASSQERVNYGYTF. CDR3 nucleotides: TGCGCCAGCAGCCAAGAGAGGGTAAACTATGGCTACACCTTC.

The chain recombines TRBV20-1 with TRBJ2-3, with TRBD1 as a possible D gene (7 bases). The V gene lost 0 bases and the J gene lost 0 bases, with 19 bases spanning the gap. Germline loops: CDR1 DFQATT, CDR2 SNEGSKA (reference sequence). CDR3 length: 18 amino acids. CDR3 nucleotide sequence: TGCAGTGCTAGAGATCGAGTTGGAGGGACAGCTAGCACAGATACGCAGTATTTT. Encoded protein: CSARDRVGGTASTDTQYF.

This clonotype was counted only a few times. The genes are TRBV4-1 and TRBJ2-1; 9 bases match TRBD1. In germline, CDR1 is MGHRA, CDR2 YSYEKL. This CDR3 spans 16 amino acids. Trimming took 0 bases from V and 8 from J; bases not matched to a gene: 8. CDR3 DNA: TGCGCCAGCAGCCAAGATTTCACAGGGGGCTCGGATGAGCAGTTCTTC. Its translation is CASSQDFTGGSDEQFF.

The chain couples TRBV12-3 or TRBV12-4 to TRBJ2-5, with D possibly being TRBD1 (6 bases). The CDR3 totals 15 residues. V was clipped by 5 bases and J by 2 bases, with 15 bases between them. The CDR3 region has the DNA TGTGCCAGCAGTCGTAAGACAGGAACTCAAGAGACCCAGTACTTC. It translates to CASSRKTGTQETQYF.

This clonotype has only a few counts. J is TRBJ2-3 and V is TRBV9; TRBD1 might be the D (6 bases). In germline, CDR1 is SGDLS, CDR2 YYNGEE. CDR3 size: 18 residues. V was pared by 0 bases and J by 0 bases, with 17 bases between. Written as DNA, the CDR3 is TGTGCCAGCAGCGTAGGTCTTGGGAAGGGACACAGCACAGATACGCAGTATTTT. This sequence encodes CASSVGLGKGHSTDTQYF.

The gene calls are TRBV28 and TRBJ2-4; TRBD2 is a possible D gene (7 bases). V gave up 5 bases and J gave up 6 bases, with 14 bases separating them. CDR1 is MDHEN and CDR2 is SYDVKM in the germline V gene. The CDR3 has 14 residues. DNA of the CDR3: TGTGCCAGCAGTCTTTGGGGGGGGCCAAACATTCAGTACTTC. It specifies CASSLWGGPNIQYF. Full variable domain (rest looked up from reference TRBV28 and TRBJ2-4): DVKVTQSSRYLVKRTGEKVFLECVQDMDHENMFWYRQDPGLGLRLIYFSYDVKMKEKGDIPEGYSVSREKKERFSLILESASTNQTSMYLCASSLWGGPNIQYFGAGTRLSVL.

This clonotype was observed a few times. This rearrangement joins TRBV20-1 to TRBJ2-1, with 8 bases identical to TRBD2. Germline CDR1 reads DFQATT; CDR2 reads SNEGSKA (reference sequence). The V gene end was trimmed by 0 bases and the J gene end by 7 bases; junction bases not matched to a gene: 8. The length of the CDR3 is 15 residues. CDR3 residues: CSAREPGGGRNEQFF. DNA of the CDR3: TGCAGTGCTAGAGAACCCGGCGGGGGGAGGAATGAGCAGTTCTTC.